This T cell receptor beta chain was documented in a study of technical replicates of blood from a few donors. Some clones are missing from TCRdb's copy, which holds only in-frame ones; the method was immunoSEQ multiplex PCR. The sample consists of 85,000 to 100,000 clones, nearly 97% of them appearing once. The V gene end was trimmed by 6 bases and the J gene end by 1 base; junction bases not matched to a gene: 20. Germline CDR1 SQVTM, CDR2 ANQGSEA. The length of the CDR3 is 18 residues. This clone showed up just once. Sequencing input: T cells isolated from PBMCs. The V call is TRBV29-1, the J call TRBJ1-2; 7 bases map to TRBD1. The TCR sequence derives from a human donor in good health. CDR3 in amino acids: CSVAEETGKFSDNYGYTF. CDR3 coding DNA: TGCAGCGTAGCCGAAGAGACAGGGAAGTTTTCGGATAACTATGGCTACACCTTC.